This TCR beta chain derives from a study of PD-L1 blockade in urothelial cancer. The CDR3 is made up of 13 amino acids. Trimming stripped 5 bases from V and 4 bases from J, with 12 bases between. From germline, CDR1 is SGHVS and CDR2 FQNEAQ. The time point: peripheral blood 6 weeks after treatment start. The data were produced by immunoSEQ multiplex PCR, yet TCRdb's version contains in-frame clones alone and is incomplete. This table has tens of thousands of clones, more than 75% appearing once. This TCR was recovered from a man in his 60s with urothelial cancer. The chain joins TRBV7-8 to TRBJ2-7, with a possible D match to TRBD2 (6 bases). The specimen was PBMCs, collected around atezolizumab (anti-PD-L1) treatment. CDR3 DNA: TGTGCCAGCAGCCCGGGACTGTTTTACGAGCAGTACTTC. Protein sequence: CASSPGLFYEQYF.